This T cell receptor beta chain was identified during a study of shared clonotypes between healthy human individuals. Findings and limits, study-wide: Clonotype sharing levels among donors were expected to vary with sequencing depth. Shared clonotypes across all four donors exceeded non-shared ones in generation probability.

A word on this clone: Its target is not known. Other DNA variants within this sample encode the same CDR3.

Naive CD8 cells lacked CD45RO and underwent positive selection for CCR7, leaving out terminally differentiated effector memory CD45RA+ cells. Genomic DNA belonging to each subset was distributed in equal measure over several immunoSEQ plates. This table comes from immunoSEQ multiplex PCR, and its TCRdb copy is limited to in-frame clones, with some not included. The table includes approximately 1.9 million clones, approximately 92% detected once. The germline V gene has CDR1 MNHEY and CDR2 SMNVEV (reference sequence). The CDR3 has 13 amino acids. The V end was cut by 2 bases, the J end by 2 bases, with 6 bases between.

The J gene is TRBJ1-2, the V gene TRBV27; no firm D call. The clonotype comes from a man between 18 and 35 years old in good health. Some clones in this sample may be carry-over from other donors' samples. The sequenced sample was naive CD8+ T cells from PBMCs. The CDR3 loop reads CASSLGKNYGYTF. The CDR3 DNA reads TGTGCCAGCAGTTTAGGAAAAAACTATGGCTACACCTTC.